The clone carrying this T cell receptor beta chain showed up just a few times. Its target is unknown. The entry originates in a study of T and B cells in COVID-19 patients. Study findings and constraints: Patients with COVID-19 reportedly showed strongly skewed T cell receptor beta variable and joining gene usage. Exclusive to the recovered cohort were some 2,300 TCR clusters, about 29 of them with low generation probability.

TRB rearrangements were amplified by multiplex PCR with BIOMED2 TRB-A/B primers. TCRdb reprocessed the multiplex PCR reads via MiXCR and lists one record per CDR3 protein. The repertoire has more than 9,500 distinct CDR3 sequences, approximately 29% of them found once; the top ten carry about 30%. V was trimmed by 6 bases and J by 3 bases, leaving 15 bases between them. The CDR3 has 15 residues. Germline V gene sequence: CDR1 LNHDA, CDR2 SQIVND (reference sequence). Blood genomic DNA input for TRB amplification was about 250-550 ng. The sequence was obtained from a human donor who had recovered from COVID-19. Sample: blood. The chain carries TRBV19 and TRBJ1-5; D perhaps matches TRBD1 (5 bases). The CDR3 nucleotides read TGTGCCAGTAGGGGGACGTCTCTTACCAATCAGCCCCAGCATTTT. Protein product: CASRGTSLTNQPQHF.